This T cell receptor (beta chain) originates from a study of regulatory T cells in long-lasting Graves disease. V was cut by 5 bases and J by 4 bases, with 17 bases left in between. The CDR3 totals 15 residues. Germline loops: CDR1 MNHNS, CDR2 SASEGT. Details on this clonotype: As yet, its antigen is unknown.

Time point denoted: persistent/refractory GD, antithyroid drugs over 5 years with positive TRAb. Making the TCR library involved RNA that had been extracted from PBMCs. Study-level results: Under persistent disease, TRBV28, TRBJ1-2 and TRBJ2-5 were used preferentially. Persistent Graves' patients possessed reduced TCR diversity relative to recently diagnosed ones. New patients shared about a thousand public clonotypes, fewer than the roughly 2,700 shared by persistent patients. Small numbers of samples may have cut accuracy.

The authors built TCR beta libraries using iRepertoire HTBI primers and Arm-PCR of CDR3 regions. One entry per CDR3 protein, called by TCRdb with MiXCR from the multiplex PCR reads. The sample lists 400,000 to 500,000 distinct CDR3 sequences, around a fifth occurring once. This chain uses TRBV6-1 with TRBJ1-1, with D possibly TRBD1 on 5 matching bases. The sequence was collected from a female donor with Graves disease. Source: peripheral blood mononuclear cells (PBMCs), taken when the disease was refractory, from a patient treated with antithyroid drugs. The CDR3 sequence: CASSKRVAGSTEAFF. DNA of the CDR3: TGTGCCAGCAGTAAAAGGGTTGCAGGGAGCACTGAAGCTTTCTTT.